One sample yielded the 17 T cell receptor beta chains listed below, sequenced in a study of blood T cell repertoires in COVID-19. This table comes from immunoSEQ multiplex PCR, and its TCRdb copy is limited to in-frame clones, with some not included. The table includes some 160,000 clones, over 70% detected once. Sequences were obtained from PBMCs or T cells enriched from blood (not recorded which). These receptors came from an older woman who had recovered from COVID-19.

This clone has just one count. The chain joins TRBV18 to TRBJ2-3; D is unclear. Trimming pared 6 bases from V and 3 bases from J, leaving 13 bases between. Germline values: CDR1 KGHSH, CDR2 LQKENI. The CDR3 consists of 14 residues. The CDR3 DNA reads TGTGCCAGCTCCCTCCCGACGGAGACAGATACGCAGTATTTT. As protein: CASSLPTETDTQYF.

The genes are TRBV27 and TRBJ1-1, with D hard to call. Trimming left V 5 bases short and J 5 bases short, with 12 bases between. Looked up from germline, CDR1 is MNHEY and CDR2 is SMNVEV (reference sequence). There are 13 residues in the CDR3. CDR3 protein: CASSPKWETEAFF. The CDR3 nucleotides are TGTGCCAGCAGTCCAAAGTGGGAGACTGAAGCTTTCTTT.

This clone was seen a single time. The chain is built from TRBV14 and TRBJ1-2; no definite D call. Trimming stripped 1 base from V and 1 base from J, with 7 bases between. There are 14 residues in the CDR3. Germline V gene data show CDR1 as SGHDN and CDR2 as FVKESK. The CDR3, as DNA: TGTGCCAGCAGCCAAGGGCGGAGTAACTATGGCTACACCTTC. Encoded protein: CASSQGRSNYGYTF.

This clone was recorded once. The chain has TRBV19 and TRBJ1-1; perhaps TRBD1 as D (5 bases). Per the germline V gene, CDR1 is LNHDA and CDR2 is SQIVND (reference sequence). V lost 5 bases to trimming and J lost 2 bases, with 9 bases between them. There are 13 residues in the CDR3. CDR3 in amino acids: CASSGGHNTEAFF. CDR3 sequence (DNA): TGTGCCAGTAGTGGCGGACACAACACTGAAGCTTTCTTT.

V is TRBV5-1 and J is TRBJ2-7; 10 nucleotides match TRBD2. Germline loops: CDR1 SGHRS, CDR2 YFSETQ. The CDR3 covers 16 residues. The junction had 3 bases not matched to a gene; V was cut back by 0 bases and J by 0 bases. The CDR3 region has the DNA TGCGCCAGCAGCTTGGCAGGGACTAGCGCCTCCTACGAGCAGTACTTC. Amino acid sequence: CASSLAGTSASYEQYF.

The chain has TRBV24-1 and TRBJ1-2, with D uncertain. The CDR3 has 14 residues. The ends were cut back, 0 bases at V and 1 base at J, with 5 bases in the middle. Germline V gene sequence: CDR1 KGHDR, CDR2 SFDVKD. This chain's CDR3 is CATSDLSSNYGYTF. As DNA, the CDR3 is TGTGCCACCAGTGATTTGTCCAGTAACTATGGCTACACCTTC.

The chain employs TRBV25-1 and TRBJ1-1; 8 bases align to TRBD1. The trim removed 3 bases at V and 11 bases at J, leaving 5 bases unmatched. Per the germline V gene, CDR1 is MGHDK and CDR2 is SYGVNS. This CDR3 has 12 amino acids. The chain's CDR3 is CASSDRGLVAFF. CDR3 DNA sequence: TGTGCCAGCAGTGACAGGGGGCTTGTTGCTTTCTTT. Complete variable domain (other parts from reference TRBV25-1 and TRBJ1-1): EADIYQTPRYLVIGTGKKITLECSQTMGHDKMYWYQQDPGMELHLIHYSYGVNSTEKGDLSSESTVSRIRTEHFPLTLESARPSHTSQYLCASSDRGLVAFFGQGTRLTVV.

J is TRBJ2-7 and V is TRBV7-3; TRBD1 aligns across 8 bases. The CDR3 length is 13 residues. V trimming: 5 bases; J trimming: 3 bases; junction bases outside the gene matches: 3. Germline assignment: CDR1 SGHTA and CDR2 FQGTGA. The CDR3 coding sequence is TGTGCCAGCAGCCGCGGGACAGGCTACGAGCAGTACTTC. Protein sequence: CASSRGTGYEQYF.

This clone was observed a single time. The V call is TRBV19, the J call TRBJ2-2; 12 nucleotides agree with TRBD2. Trimming removed 6 bases from V and 6 bases from J; junction bases left unmatched: 14. This CDR3 contains 18 residues. Germline values: CDR1 LNHDA, CDR2 SQIVND (reference sequence). CDR3 loop: CASSLGLAGLGVSGELFF. The CDR3 nucleotides are TGTGCCAGTAGCCTCGGACTAGCGGGGCTGGGGGTATCCGGGGAGCTGTTTTTT.

The V and J genes are TRBV30 and TRBJ1-4, with 9 bases identical to TRBD1. The CDR3 is 13 residues long. The J segment lost 7 bases and the V segment lost 5 bases, leaving 5 bases of the junction unmatched. The V gene's germline CDR1 is GTSNPN and CDR2 SVGIG (reference sequence). The CDR3 region is CAWGQGIIEKLFF. The CDR3 DNA follows: TGTGCCTGGGGACAGGGGATAATTGAAAAACTGTTTTTT.

This clone was counted a few times. V usage is TRBV5-1 and J usage is TRBJ2-7; TRBD2 might be the D (5 bases). The CDR3 is 11 residues long. The V end was cut by 0 bases, the J end by 7 bases, with 5 bases between. Germline assignment: CDR1 SGHRS and CDR2 YFSETQ. CDR3 DNA sequence: TGCGCCAGCAGCTTGGCGGGGGAGCAGTACTTC. Its protein product is CASSLAGEQYF.

This clone was recorded many times. The J gene is TRBJ1-2, the V gene TRBV5-4; D not resolved. V lost 0 bases to trimming and J lost 5 bases, with 5 bases between them. CDR3 length: 12 amino acids. From germline, CDR1 is SGHNT and CDR2 YYREEE (reference sequence). CDR3 region: CASSLATYGYTF. The CDR3 DNA follows: TGTGCCAGCAGCTTGGCCACATATGGCTACACCTTC.

V gene TRBV15 combines with J gene TRBJ2-2, with 8 bases lining up with TRBD1. J was trimmed by 4 bases and V by 3 bases; bases with no gene match: 7. The CDR3 extends over 16 amino acids. CDR1 is LNHNV and CDR2 is YYDKDF in the germline V gene (reference sequence). CDR3 sequence (DNA): TGTGCCACCAGCAGCCCGACAGGGGTAATCACCGGGGAGCTGTTTTTT. It specifies CATSSPTGVITGELFF. Drawing the rest from reference TRBV15 and TRBJ2-2, the complete variable domain is DAMVIQNPRYQVTQFGKPVTLSCSQTLNHNVMYWYQQKSSQAPKLLFHYYDKDFNNEADTPDNFQSRRPNTSFCFLDIRSPGLGDTAMYLCATSSPTGVITGELFFGEGSRLTVL.

The chain carries TRBV7-8 and TRBJ2-2; possibly TRBD2 for D (6 bases). In germline, CDR1 is SGHVS, CDR2 FQNEAQ. The CDR3 is 17 amino acids. V lost 2 bases, J lost 0 bases, and 13 bases lay in between. The CDR3 sequence is CASSLKLGGANTGELFF. The CDR3 DNA reads TGTGCCAGCAGCTTAAAATTGGGCGGGGCGAACACCGGGGAGCTGTTTTTT.

This chain connects TRBV30 to TRBJ1-2, with D maybe TRBD1 (6 bases). In germline, CDR1 is GTSNPN, CDR2 SVGIG (reference sequence). V lost 5 bases and J lost 0, with 16 bases in between. This CDR3 spans 15 amino acids. CDR3 sequence: CAWARVGQTNYGYTF. The CDR3 DNA sequence: TGTGCCTGGGCACGCGTAGGACAGACTAACTATGGCTACACCTTC.

CDR3 in amino acids: CASKPHRSNEKLFF. The CDR3 coding sequence is TGTGCCAGCAAACCACACAGGTCTAATGAAAAACTGTTTTTT. The rearrangement links TRBV27 to TRBJ1-4; D is possibly TRBD1 (5 bases). V was pared by 7 bases and J by 3 bases, with 12 bases between. CDR1 and CDR2 from the germline V gene are MNHEY and SMNVEV (reference sequence). The CDR3 is made up of 14 amino acids.

V is TRBV11-3 and J is TRBJ1-1; TRBD1 matches 8 bases. The CDR3 totals 14 residues. CDR1 is SGHNT, CDR2 YENEEA, per germline. The ends lost 5 bases at V and 4 bases at J; junction bases unmatched: 6. This chain's CDR3 is CASSPRQGTTEAFF. The CDR3 DNA reads as TGTGCCAGCAGCCCGCGACAGGGGACCACTGAAGCTTTCTTT.